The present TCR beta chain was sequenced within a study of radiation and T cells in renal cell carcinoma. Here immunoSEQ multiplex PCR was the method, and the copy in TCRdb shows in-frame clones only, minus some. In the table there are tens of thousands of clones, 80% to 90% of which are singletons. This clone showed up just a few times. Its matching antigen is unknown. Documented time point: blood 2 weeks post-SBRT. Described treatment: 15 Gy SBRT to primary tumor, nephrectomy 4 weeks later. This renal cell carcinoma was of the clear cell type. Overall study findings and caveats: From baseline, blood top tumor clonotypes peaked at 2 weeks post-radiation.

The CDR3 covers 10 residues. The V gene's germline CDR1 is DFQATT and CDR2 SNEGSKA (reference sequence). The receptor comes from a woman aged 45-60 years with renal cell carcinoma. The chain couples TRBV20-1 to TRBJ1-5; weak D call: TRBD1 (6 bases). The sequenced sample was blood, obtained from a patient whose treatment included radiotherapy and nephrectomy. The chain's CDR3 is CSQGWRPQHF. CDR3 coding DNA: TGCAGCCAGGGGTGGAGGCCCCAGCATTTT.